Shown below are 23 T cell receptor beta chains from a single sample sequenced in a study of early T cells in non-severe SARS-CoV-2 infection. MiXCR, run by TCRdb on the 5' RACE reads, gives a single entry per CDR3 protein. The table has roughly 48,000 distinct CDR3 sequences, about 4.1% seen once. The sequenced sample was whole blood. These receptor sequences come from an adult who was a healthcare worker with PCR-confirmed SARS-CoV-2 infection or an uninfected control (not recorded which).

This clonotype has a count of ten or more. The V and J genes are TRBV4-1 and TRBJ1-2, with a possible D match to TRBD1 (6 bases). The CDR3 is 15 residues long. Germline V lookup: CDR1 MGHRA, CDR2 YSYEKL. Trimming removed 0 bases at V and 4 bases at J, with 12 bases between. DNA for the CDR3: TGCGCCAGCAGCCAAGAGGGCAGGGGATCCTATGGCTACACCTTC. It encodes CASSQEGRGSYGYTF.

This clonotype was recorded at least ten times. The chain joins TRBV5-1 to TRBJ2-7, with a tentative D call TRBD1 (5 bases). Trimming pared 2 bases from V and 0 bases from J, leaving 12 bases between. CDR3 length: 15 residues. Germline CDR1 and CDR2: SGHRS and YFSETQ. CDR3 region: CASSFRTDTSYEQYF. The CDR3 region has the DNA TGCGCCAGCAGCTTCAGGACGGACACCTCCTACGAGCAGTACTTC.

Many counts were recorded for this clonotype. The chain carries TRBV19 and TRBJ2-7; D is perhaps TRBD2 (6 bases). The CDR3 extends over 14 amino acids. Germline V CDR1 and CDR2: LNHDA, SQIVND (reference sequence). Trimming pared 3 bases from V and 7 bases from J, leaving 16 bases between. The CDR3 region is CASSMQTVGGEQYF. Here the CDR3 DNA reads TGTGCCAGTAGTATGCAGACAGTCGGAGGGGAGCAGTACTTC.

In this sample, this clonotype turned up many times. The CDR3, as DNA: TGTGCCAGCAGTGAAGCGTTCCGTGGTGAGCAGTTCTTC. Its protein is CASSEAFRGEQFF. The chain recombines TRBV6-1 with TRBJ2-1; no clear D gene. The CDR3 loop spans 13 amino acids. Germline V gives CDR1 MNHNS, CDR2 SASEGT. Trimming took off 0 bases at V and 9 bases at J, with 9 bases between the two ends.

The table lists this clonotype with a few counts. V usage is TRBV5-1 and J usage is TRBJ2-3; no firm D call. The CDR3 is 15 residues long. Trimming shortened V by 0 bases and J by 0 bases, and 8 bases separated the two germline ends. Germline V gene sequence: CDR1 SGHRS, CDR2 YFSETQ. The CDR3 region has the DNA TGCGCCAGCAGCTTGGCCGCGCGGAGCACAGATACGCAGTATTTT. The encoded protein is CASSLAARSTDTQYF.

The chain couples TRBV24-1 to TRBJ2-3; 7 nucleotides align to TRBD1. V shed 7 bases, J shed 0 bases, and the junction held 3 bases outside the gene matches. The CDR3 totals 14 residues. Germline CDR1 is KGHDR and CDR2 is SFDVKD. The CDR3 sequence: CATSKTGSTDTQYF. CDR3 in DNA: TGTGCCACCAGCAAGACAGGGAGCACAGATACGCAGTATTTT.

In its sample, this clonotype was seen many times. The V gene is TRBV20-1, the J gene TRBJ2-1, with 10 bases aligning to TRBD2. Germline V gene lookup returns CDR1 DFQATT and CDR2 SNEGSKA (reference sequence). The CDR3 totals 14 residues. The J segment lost 3 bases and the V segment lost 6 bases, leaving 5 bases of the junction unmatched. The CDR3 sequence: CSALTSGNYNEQFF. CDR3 coding DNA: TGCAGTGCGCTAACTAGCGGGAACTACAATGAGCAGTTCTTC.

This clonotype was picked up many times. The V and J genes are TRBV9 and TRBJ2-6; the D gene is possibly TRBD2 (5 bases). The CDR3 runs to 20 residues. Trimming removed 0 bases at V and 0 bases at J, with 19 bases between. Looked up from germline, CDR1 is SGDLS and CDR2 is YYNGEE. The CDR3: CASSVAGFRGTGSGANVLTF. The CDR3 nucleotides are TGTGCCAGCAGCGTAGCGGGTTTTCGGGGTACGGGCTCTGGGGCCAACGTCCTGACTTTC.

In its sample, this clonotype was seen many times. This chain joins TRBV11-2 and TRBJ2-7; 15 bases align to TRBD2. CDR3 length: 17 residues. Germline V gene data show CDR1 as SGHAT and CDR2 as FQNNGV. With V trimmed by 1 base and J by 5 bases, 6 bases remained unmatched. CDR3 sequence: CASSLVGLAGGPHEQYF. CDR3 DNA: TGTGCCAGCAGCTTAGTTGGACTAGCGGGAGGGCCCCACGAGCAGTACTTC.

Ten or more counts support this clonotype. The rearrangement uses TRBV6-2 or TRBV6-3 and TRBJ2-2, with 7 bases matching TRBD2. The CDR3 loop spans 14 amino acids. J lost 5 bases, V lost 3 bases, and 3 bases had no gene match. Germline-derived CDR1 and CDR2 are MNHEY and SVGEGT. As DNA, the CDR3 is TGTGCCAGCAGTTATATGCGGGAGACCGGGGAGCTGTTTTTT. It yields the protein CASSYMRETGELFF.

This clonotype occurred many times. The rearrangement links TRBV14 to TRBJ2-3; 7 nucleotides line up with TRBD2. Germline V gives CDR1 SGHDN, CDR2 FVKESK. Trimming at V came to 4 bases and at J to 1 base, leaving 11 bases not matched to a gene. This CDR3 spans 17 amino acids. DNA for the CDR3: TGTGCCAGCAGCCCATTTCGCTGGAGCGGGGGCACAGATACGCAGTATTTT. It is translated as CASSPFRWSGGTDTQYF.

The chain uses TRBV9 and TRBJ1-3, with TRBD1 as a possible D gene (5 bases). There are 14 residues in the CDR3. Germline loops: CDR1 SGDLS, CDR2 YYNGEE. Between the trimmed V and J ends, which lost 3 bases and 6 bases, there was a span of 13 bases. CDR3 in DNA: TGTGCCAGCAGCGGGGGCCACCTAGAAAACACCATATATTTT. Encoded protein: CASSGGHLENTIYF.

The V and J genes are TRBV19 and TRBJ2-7; D is possibly TRBD1 (6 bases). Germline V gene data show CDR1 as LNHDA and CDR2 as SQIVND (reference sequence). Between the trimmed V and J ends, which lost 5 bases and 2 bases, there was a span of 13 bases. The CDR3 has 14 amino acids. CDR3 coding DNA: TGTGCCAGTAGTCCCAGGGGTGCCGCCTACGAGCAGTACTTC. The encoded protein is CASSPRGAAYEQYF.

The chain links TRBV18 to TRBJ1-2, with D possibly TRBD1 on 5 matching bases. V shed 0 bases and J shed 7 bases, with 18 bases lying between them. There are 16 residues in the CDR3. In germline, CDR1 is KGHSH, CDR2 LQKENI. The chain's CDR3 is CASSPPSLQPGSGYTF. In nucleotides, the CDR3 is TGTGCCAGCTCACCACCGTCGTTACAACCAGGGAGTGGCTACACCTTC.

The table lists this clonotype with many counts. The V call is TRBV5-6, the J call TRBJ2-1; 9 positions agree with TRBD2. Trimming took 4 bases from V and 4 from J; bases not matched to a gene: 6. The germline gives CDR1 SGHDT, CDR2 YYEEEE. The CDR3 is made up of 15 amino acids. In DNA, the CDR3 is TGTGCCAGCAGCCCCGCGGGGGGGAAATACAATGAGCAGTTCTTC. It encodes CASSPAGGKYNEQFF.

This clonotype showed up many times. The chain has TRBV5-1 and TRBJ2-2; 8 bases line up with TRBD1. The CDR3 runs 14 residues. Germline trimming cut 6 bases from V and 4 bases from J; bases unmatched to any gene: 5. Per the germline V gene, CDR1 is SGHRS and CDR2 is YFSETQ. The CDR3 region is CASKAGGITGELFF. In DNA form, the CDR3 reads TGCGCCAGCAAAGCAGGGGGCATCACCGGGGAGCTGTTTTTT.

A few counts support this clonotype. The chain is built from TRBV24-1 and TRBJ2-7; TRBD1 matches 8 bases. CDR3 size: 14 residues. V dropped 3 bases and J dropped 3; count of bases not matched to a gene: 3. CDR1 KGHDR and CDR2 SFDVKD come from the germline V gene. The CDR3 coding sequence is TGTGCCACCAGTGATCACAGGGGGAACTACGAGCAGTACTTC. Residues: CATSDHRGNYEQYF.

In its sample, this clonotype was seen a few times. The chain has TRBV3-1 and TRBJ2-3; the D gene is possibly TRBD1 (5 bases). The CDR3 covers 16 residues. Per germline, CDR1 LGHDT and CDR2 YNNKEL (reference sequence). V lost 1 base to trimming and J lost 0 bases, with 11 bases between them. CDR3 DNA: TGTGCCAGCAGCCAAGTAACGACAGCTAGCACAGATACGCAGTATTTT. Its translation is CASSQVTTASTDTQYF.

This clonotype was counted at least ten times. The CDR3 protein is CASSSLTGGIYPNTGELFF. The DNA of the CDR3 is TGTGCCAGCAGCTCATTGACAGGGGGAATTTATCCGAACACCGGGGAGCTGTTTTTT. The chain recombines TRBV5-6 with TRBJ2-2; 9 positions match TRBD1. The germline CDR1 and CDR2 sequences are SGHDT and YYEEEE. The ends lost 3 bases at V and 0 bases at J; junction bases unmatched: 12. This CDR3 is 19 amino acids long.

This clonotype was seen a handful of times. V is TRBV20-1 and J is TRBJ2-7; D gene uncertain. There are 11 residues in the CDR3. Trimming cost V 4 bases and J 4 bases, with 8 bases left between them. In germline, CDR1 is DFQATT, CDR2 SNEGSKA (reference sequence). The CDR3 spells CSAKERYEQYF. The CDR3 DNA follows: TGCAGTGCTAAAGAACGGTACGAGCAGTACTTC.

This clonotype has a count of ten or more. The chain has TRBV6-2 or TRBV6-3 and TRBJ1-5; a weak D match, TRBD1 (5 bases). The CDR3 consists of 16 residues. Germline CDR1 is MNHEY and CDR2 is SVGEGT. Trimming removed 2 bases from V and 0 bases from J, with 11 bases in between. CDR3: CASSYLRGGSNQPQHF. The CDR3 DNA reads as TGTGCCAGCAGTTACCTCCGGGGGGGTAGCAATCAGCCCCAGCATTTT.

At least ten counts were recorded for this clonotype. The rearrangement uses TRBV11-2 and TRBJ2-7; perhaps TRBD1 as D (5 bases). There are 14 residues in the CDR3. V lost 5 bases, J lost 3 bases, and 14 bases lay in between. Germline loops: CDR1 SGHAT, CDR2 FQNNGV. The CDR3 here is CASSTRPTDYEQYF. In DNA, the CDR3 is TGTGCCAGCAGCACACGACCGACAGACTACGAGCAGTACTTC. Full variable domain (missing parts from reference TRBV11-2 and TRBJ2-7): EAGVAQSPRYKIIEKRQSVAFWCNPISGHATLYWYQQILGQGPKLLIQFQNNGVVDDSQLPKDRFSAERLKGVDSTLKIQPAKLEDSAVYLCASSTRPTDYEQYFGPGTRLTVT.

This clonotype showed up many times. The rearrangement joins TRBV7-2 to TRBJ2-1; 16 nucleotides align to TRBD2. The CDR3 length is 14 residues. The J segment lost 10 bases and the V segment lost 4 bases, leaving 1 base of the junction unmatched. Germline V gives CDR1 SGHTA, CDR2 FQGNSA. The CDR3 DNA sequence: TGTGCCAGCAGCTGGGGACTAGCGGGAGGGGAGCAGTTCTTC. It encodes CASSWGLAGGEQFF.